The 28 T cell receptor beta chains reported below all come from one sample, sequenced in a study of blood T cell repertoires in COVID-19. Sequencing used immunoSEQ multiplex PCR; TCRdb keeps in-frame clones, though not all of them. The sample contains roughly 150,000 clones, 75% to 90% of which appear only once. Source material: peripheral blood. The source of these receptors is an elderly woman with acute or convalescent COVID-19.

The V gene is TRBV6-5, the J gene TRBJ1-2, with D perhaps TRBD1 (5 bases). CDR3 length equals 11 residues. V was shortened by 3 bases and J by 8 bases, with 7 bases between the two germline ends. Per the germline V gene, CDR1 is MNHEY and CDR2 is SVGAGI. CDR3 bases: TGTGCCAGCAGTTATCAGGGAGGCTACACCTTC. Translated: CASSYQGGYTF.

The sample holds one count of this clone. The rearrangement uses TRBV19 and TRBJ1-2; D possibly corresponds to TRBD1 (5 bases). The CDR3 runs 17 residues. The ends were cut back, 1 base at V and 0 bases at J, with 15 bases in the middle. Germline loops: CDR1 LNHDA, CDR2 SQIVND (reference sequence). As DNA, the CDR3 is TGTGCCAGTAGTATAGGGACATATGGATTCGCTAACTATGGCTACACCTTC. It yields the protein CASSIGTYGFANYGYTF.

This clone was found once. The gene calls are TRBV29-1 and TRBJ2-3; 8 nucleotides line up with TRBD2. The CDR3 has 13 amino acids. Looked up from germline, CDR1 is SQVTM and CDR2 is ANQGSEA. Trimming at V came to 6 bases and at J to 5 bases, leaving 7 bases not matched to a gene. Written as DNA, the CDR3 is TGCAGCGTAAAGCGGGAGCAAGGAGATACGCAGTATTTT. Translated, it gives CSVKREQGDTQYF.

The chain employs TRBV6-5 and TRBJ2-5; TRBD1 might be the D (5 bases). The CDR3 is 13 amino acids. V was shortened by 10 bases and J by 5 bases, with 17 bases between the two germline ends. CDR1 and CDR2 (germline): MNHEY, SVGAGI. The CDR3 sequence is CAIPNRYPETQYF. The CDR3, as DNA: TGTGCCATCCCCAACAGGTACCCCGAGACCCAGTACTTC.

The chain is built from TRBV7-9 and TRBJ1-1; D is possibly TRBD1 (5 bases). This CDR3 is 14 amino acids long. Germline-derived CDR1 and CDR2 are SEHNR and FQNEAQ (reference sequence). V was cut by 0 bases and J by 7 bases, with 12 bases left in between. The CDR3 protein is CASSLAGAVDEAFF. The CDR3 DNA is TGTGCCAGCAGCTTAGCAGGGGCTGTGGATGAAGCTTTCTTT.

The genes are TRBV4-1 and TRBJ1-3; 7 bases agree with TRBD1. With 0 bases clipped from V and 0 bases from J, the junction kept 11 bases outside the gene matches. The CDR3 loop spans 19 amino acids. Germline CDR1 and CDR2: MGHRA and YSYEKL. The CDR3 DNA follows: TGCGCCAGCAGCCAAGATTCTCCAGACCGGGACAGCTCTGGAAACACCATATATTTT. Translated, it gives CASSQDSPDRDSSGNTIYF.

J is TRBJ2-1 and V is TRBV28; TRBD2 is a possible D gene (6 bases). The V end was cut by 8 bases, the J end by 0 bases, with 8 bases between. CDR3 length: 13 residues. Germline V gene lookup returns CDR1 MDHEN and CDR2 SYDVKM. The chain's CDR3 is CASHSGSYNEQFF. For the CDR3, the DNA is TGTGCCAGCCATAGCGGCTCCTACAATGAGCAGTTCTTC.

This rearrangement joins TRBV7-3 to TRBJ2-5; D remains unclear. Germline V CDR1 and CDR2: SGHTA, FQGTGA. V lost 4 bases and J lost 4, with 10 bases in between. This CDR3 is built from 13 residues. The CDR3 DNA sequence: TGTGCCAGCAGCTCGCGGCATAGAGAGACCCAGTACTTC. Its translation: CASSSRHRETQYF.

The chain has TRBV5-1 and TRBJ1-6, with D uncertain. Germline CDR1 and CDR2: SGHRS and YFSETQ. V was clipped by 5 bases and J by 8 bases, with 11 bases between them. CDR3 size: 13 residues. The CDR3 reads CASRQREDSPLHF. The CDR3 nucleotides are TGCGCCAGCAGACAAAGAGAGGATTCACCCCTCCACTTT.

The chain combines TRBV14 with TRBJ2-1; 8 positions agree with TRBD1. The CDR3 loop spans 16 amino acids. V gave up 1 base and J gave up 3 bases; unmatched junction bases: 5. Per germline, CDR1 SGHDN and CDR2 FVKESK. Here the CDR3 reads CASSQASGTGYNEQFF. The CDR3 DNA is TGTGCCAGCAGCCAAGCTTCCGGGACAGGCTACAATGAGCAGTTCTTC.

The chain employs TRBV29-1 and TRBJ1-2; no reliable D call. V was clipped by 6 bases and J by 6 bases, with 11 bases between them. This CDR3 is 11 amino acids long. Germline CDR1 and CDR2: SQVTM and ANQGSEA. In nucleotides, the CDR3 is TGCAGCGTAGGCCTAGATGATGGCTACACCTTC. Translated, it gives CSVGLDDGYTF. Filled out from reference TRBV29-1 and TRBJ1-2, the complete variable domain reads SAVISQKPSRDICQRGTSLTIQCQVDSQVTMMFWYRQQPGQSLTLIATANQGSEATYESGFVIDKFPISRPNLTFSTLTVSNMSPEDSSIYLCSVGLDDGYTFGSGTRLTVV.

This chain joins TRBV7-8 and TRBJ2-5; no clear D. Germline CDR1 is SGHVS and CDR2 is FQNEAQ. V lost 5 bases to trimming and J lost 4 bases, with 8 bases between them. This CDR3 is built from 12 residues. The CDR3 loop reads CASSPLIETQYF. The CDR3 DNA reads TGTGCCAGCAGCCCTCTTATAGAGACCCAGTACTTC.

This clone was observed a single time. This chain connects TRBV5-4 to TRBJ2-7; 9 nucleotides agree with TRBD1. CDR1 is SGHNT, CDR2 YYREEE, per germline (reference sequence). V lost 1 base, J lost 0 bases, and 2 bases stayed unmatched. The CDR3 runs 15 residues. Written as DNA, the CDR3 is TGTGCCAGCAGCTTGAGGGACAGGGCCTCCTACGAGCAGTACTTC. Translated, it gives CASSLRDRASYEQYF. Drawing the rest from reference TRBV5-4 and TRBJ2-7, the complete variable domain is ETGVTQSPTHLIKTRGQQVTLRCSSQSGHNTVSWYQQALGQGPQFIFQYYREEENGRGNFPPRFSGLQFPNYSSELNVNALELDDSALYLCASSLRDRASYEQYFGPGTRLTVT.

This clone came up a few times. V and J are TRBV5-1 and TRBJ2-2; the match to TRBD2 covers 7 bases. V shed 0 bases, J shed 1 base, and the junction held 3 bases outside the gene matches. Germline CDR1 and CDR2: SGHRS and YFSETQ. The CDR3 extends over 16 amino acids. CDR3 residues: CASSLDPSGNTGELFF. CDR3 DNA sequence: TGCGCCAGCAGCTTGGACCCTAGCGGGAACACCGGGGAGCTGTTTTTT.

The chain carries TRBV4-2 and TRBJ1-4, with D unclear. The germline CDR1 and CDR2 sequences are LGHNA and YNFKEQ. Trimming shortened V by 1 base and J by 6 bases, and 3 bases separated the two germline ends. The CDR3 is 12 residues long. The CDR3 DNA reads as TGTGCCAGCAGCCAAGCGGATGAAAAACTGTTTTTT. Translation: CASSQADEKLFF.

This sequence joins TRBV27 and TRBJ2-7, with D possibly matching TRBD1 (6 bases). This CDR3 contains 14 residues. Trimming removed 4 bases at V and 3 bases at J, with 13 bases between. The germline V gene has CDR1 MNHEY and CDR2 SMNVEV (reference sequence). CDR3 nucleotide sequence: TGTGCCAGCAGTTGGCGAGGCAGGGGCTACGAGCAGTACTTC. Residues: CASSWRGRGYEQYF.

The chain has TRBV3-1 (or the pseudogene TRBV3-2) and TRBJ2-5; 10 nucleotides match TRBD2. The CDR3 is 16 amino acids. Per the germline V gene, CDR1 is LGHDT and CDR2 is YNNKEL (reference sequence). V trimming: 3 bases; J trimming: 7 bases; junction bases outside the gene matches: 11. The CDR3 DNA follows: TGTGCCAGCAGCCATTGGACTAGCGGTGGCATTAGGACCCAGTACTTC. This encodes CASSHWTSGGIRTQYF.

The V call is TRBV19, the J call TRBJ2-1; 7 nucleotides agree with TRBD1. The germline gives CDR1 LNHDA, CDR2 SQIVND (reference sequence). V was pared by 5 bases and J by 4 bases, with 2 bases of the junction left unmatched. The CDR3 has 13 amino acids. In DNA form, the CDR3 reads TGTGCCAGTAGTCCGGGACAGTACAATGAGCAGTTCTTC. Amino acids: CASSPGQYNEQFF.

The chain joins TRBV20-1 to TRBJ1-2; no reliable D call. In germline, CDR1 is DFQATT, CDR2 SNEGSKA (reference sequence). Trimming pared 5 bases from V and 6 bases from J, leaving 10 bases between. The CDR3 is made up of 11 amino acids. Here the CDR3 DNA reads TGCAGTGCTCCCGAGAAGCATGGCTACACCTTC. Encoded protein: CSAPEKHGYTF.

This clone was observed a few times. V usage is TRBV2 and J usage is TRBJ1-2; TRBD1 matches 7 bases. The CDR3 is 15 residues long. V trimming: 1 base; J trimming: 3 bases; junction bases outside the gene matches: 5. From germline, CDR1 is SNHLY and CDR2 FYNNEI. The CDR3 coding sequence is TGTGCCAGCAGTGAAGGTTTCAGGGGGGACTATGGCTACACCTTC. Amino acids: CASSEGFRGDYGYTF.

This clone has a single count. The chain joins TRBV19 to TRBJ2-7; maybe TRBD1 (5 bases). Trimming stripped 4 bases from V and 6 bases from J, with 16 bases between. The CDR3 is 14 residues long. Germline assignment: CDR1 LNHDA and CDR2 SQIVND (reference sequence). CDR3 nucleotides: TGTGCCAGTAGTAAAGCAGGGTCCCTGGGCGAGCAGTACTTC. This sequence encodes CASSKAGSLGEQYF.

This chain joins TRBV5-8 and TRBJ2-1; 7 bases are a match to TRBD2. CDR3 length: 17 residues. V lost 3 bases, J lost 2 bases, and 11 bases stayed unmatched. Germline CDR1 is SGHTS and CDR2 is YDEGEE. CDR3 nucleotides: TGTGCCAGCAGCTACCTCATAGGGGCGGGAGCCTACAATGAGCAGTTCTTC. It codes for CASSYLIGAGAYNEQFF.

This chain links TRBV28 with TRBJ1-2; weak D call: TRBD1 (6 bases). Germline CDR1 is MDHEN and CDR2 is SYDVKM. Deletions cut 6 bases from V and 2 bases from J, with 13 bases between. The CDR3 is made up of 14 amino acids. The DNA of the CDR3 is TGTGCCAGCAGGTACCCCAGGGGAAACTATGGCTACACCTTC. Translating it yields CASRYPRGNYGYTF.

This clone was observed once. This chain uses TRBV6-1 with TRBJ2-1; 7 bases map to TRBD1. CDR1 and CDR2 (germline): MNHNS, SASEGT. The CDR3 loop spans 16 amino acids. With V trimmed by 4 bases and J by 4 bases, 10 bases remained unmatched. CDR3 region: CASSGQKQGQYNEQFF. The CDR3 nucleotides are TGTGCCAGCAGTGGACAAAAACAGGGGCAGTACAATGAGCAGTTCTTC.

The chain couples TRBV5-1 to TRBJ2-2; D might be TRBD1 (7 bases). This CDR3 has 13 amino acids. V was cut by 9 bases and J by 7 bases, with 16 bases left in between. Germline V gives CDR1 SGHRS, CDR2 YFSETQ. The CDR3 coding sequence is TGCGCCACTAGGAGGGGGCCGGACGGGGAGCTGTTTTTT. It is translated as CATRRGPDGELFF.

The chain carries TRBV2 and TRBJ1-6; the D gene is possibly TRBD1 (6 bases). Germline CDR1 is SNHLY and CDR2 is FYNNEI. V was clipped by 4 bases and J by 8 bases, with 18 bases between them. The CDR3 loop spans 16 amino acids. CDR3 sequence: CASSVRQASPHSPLHF. The DNA for the CDR3 is TGTGCCAGCAGTGTGCGACAGGCCTCCCCGCATTCACCCCTCCACTTT.

The chain joins TRBV9 to TRBJ2-5; 15 bases agree with TRBD2. The trim removed 4 bases at V and 5 bases at J, leaving 6 bases unmatched. In germline, CDR1 is SGDLS, CDR2 YYNGEE. The CDR3 extends over 16 amino acids. The CDR3: CASSSGLAGGAETQYF. The CDR3 DNA sequence: TGTGCCAGCAGCTCCGGACTAGCGGGGGGGGCCGAGACCCAGTACTTC.

This clone was recorded once. V gene TRBV5-6 combines with J gene TRBJ2-1, with a tentative D call TRBD1 (6 bases). V was shortened by 1 base and J by 9 bases, with 11 bases between the two germline ends. Germline values: CDR1 SGHDT, CDR2 YYEEEE. CDR3 length: 13 amino acids. The CDR3 bases are TGTGCCAGCAGCTTGACAGGGTTTAGTGAGCAGTTCTTC. This sequence encodes CASSLTGFSEQFF.